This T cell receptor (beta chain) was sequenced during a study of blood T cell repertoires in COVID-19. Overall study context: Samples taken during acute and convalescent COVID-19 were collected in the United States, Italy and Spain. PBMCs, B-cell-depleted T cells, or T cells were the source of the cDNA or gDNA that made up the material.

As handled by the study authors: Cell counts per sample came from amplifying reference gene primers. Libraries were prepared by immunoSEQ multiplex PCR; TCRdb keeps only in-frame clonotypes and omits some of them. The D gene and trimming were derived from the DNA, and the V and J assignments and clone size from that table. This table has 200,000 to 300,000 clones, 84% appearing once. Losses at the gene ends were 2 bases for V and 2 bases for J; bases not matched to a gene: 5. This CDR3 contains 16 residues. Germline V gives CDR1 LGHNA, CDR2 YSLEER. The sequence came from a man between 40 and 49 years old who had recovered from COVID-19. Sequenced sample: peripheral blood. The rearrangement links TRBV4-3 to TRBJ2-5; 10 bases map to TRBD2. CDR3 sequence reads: CASSQTGLAVQETQYF. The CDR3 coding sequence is TGCGCCAGCAGCCAAACAGGACTAGCGGTTCAAGAGACCCAGTACTTC.